This T cell receptor beta chain was identified during a study of CD4 T cells in relation to SARS-CoV-2 and coronaviruses (dated by TCRdb to the early 2020s). For context, the study as a whole: Using patient-derived lymphoblastoid cell lines, the shared crossreactive spike epitopes were mapped to their HLA restriction. At the level of individual TCR clonotypes, the study measured memory CD4+ T cell crossreactivity between SARS-CoV-2 spike protein and common cold coronavirus spike proteins. Samples from three pre-COVID donors and the naive versus memory experiments were sequenced with the Adaptive Biotechnologies TCR-sequencing kit; other data were Illumina-based. For other donors in the study, expansion assays were sequenced with a different, Illumina-based TCR-beta assay. Summary of the overall study and its limitations: Crossreactive clones showed significantly weaker SARS-CoV-2-driven expansion than monoreactive clones, consistent with antigenic imprinting. Crossreactivity analysis was centred on spike protein, so crossreactivity against other viral proteins was not assessed. No donor contributed both pre-pandemic and post-infection samples, which limited tracing the source of pre-existing responses. Sequencing naive versus memory cells indicated that the assay picks up memory recall responses, not primary responses primed during culture. Small numbers of patients and of tested TCRs limited the study. In 65% to 70% of donors, memory CD4+ clonotypes turned up that crossrecognized SARS-CoV-2 and at least one common cold coronavirus spike.

Reading from cysteine to phenylalanine, the CDR3 counts 14 amino acids. CDR3 DNA only is kept here, 42 bases in frame from base 1. V has 2 bases trimmed and J has 5 bases trimmed; junction bases matching no gene number 6. The germline V gene encodes CDR1 SGDLS and CDR2 YYNGEE. This clone was seen once. What this receptor recognizes is not known. Nothing much larger sits one base from this clone, and base qualities are not available. CD4+ T cells from unexposed donors were collected before the COVID-19 pandemic (2011-2018). To separate naive from memory CD4+ T cells, cryopreserved PBMCs first underwent CD4 enrichment and then EasySep naive CD4+ T cell enrichment. The leukapheresis product used for the unexposed donors was purchased from a commercial source. PBMCs were isolated from leukapheresis product or whole blood by Ficoll-Paque PLUS gradient centrifugation. PBMCs were either cryopreserved at -140°C or used fresh in the expansion assay. The QIAamp Micro DNA Kit was used to extract genomic DNA from the CD4+ T cells.

Uncultured naive and memory CD4+ T cell DNA received deep-resolution immunoSEQ TCR-beta sequencing. The paper's data handling went like this. Preprocessing removed nonproductive sequences and CDR3s not starting with C, not ending with F or W, or shorter than 7 amino acids. Cultured and uncultured naive and memory CD4+ repertoires were searched for previously identified spike- and CEF-reactive CDR3s. CDR3 homology was quantified as pairwise Levenshtein distance, calculated with the stringdist R package after three terminal residues were trimmed from each end. TCRdb obtained this table from immuneACCESS and retained in-frame rearrangements with V and J assigned. These tables miss some clones; where compared with another copy, unresolved V genes account for less than half of the shortfall, and the remainder is unexplained. V and J calls and clone size are given by that table; D and trimming were obtained from the DNA. The sample table holds about 60,000 clones, of which around 93% were seen once. Of the sample, around 0.15% falls within the top ten clones.

This TCR was recovered from a human donor in good health. Source material: naive CD4+ T cells from PBMCs. The sample's cell subset or site label, in plain terms: naive CD4+ T cells isolated by negative enrichment. This receptor chain uses TRBV9 and TRBJ1-2; TRBD1 lines up with 7 middle nucleotides. The DNA reads TGTGCCAGCAGCGTTTCTGGACAGGATTATGGCTACACCTTC. It codes for CASSVSGQDYGYTF.